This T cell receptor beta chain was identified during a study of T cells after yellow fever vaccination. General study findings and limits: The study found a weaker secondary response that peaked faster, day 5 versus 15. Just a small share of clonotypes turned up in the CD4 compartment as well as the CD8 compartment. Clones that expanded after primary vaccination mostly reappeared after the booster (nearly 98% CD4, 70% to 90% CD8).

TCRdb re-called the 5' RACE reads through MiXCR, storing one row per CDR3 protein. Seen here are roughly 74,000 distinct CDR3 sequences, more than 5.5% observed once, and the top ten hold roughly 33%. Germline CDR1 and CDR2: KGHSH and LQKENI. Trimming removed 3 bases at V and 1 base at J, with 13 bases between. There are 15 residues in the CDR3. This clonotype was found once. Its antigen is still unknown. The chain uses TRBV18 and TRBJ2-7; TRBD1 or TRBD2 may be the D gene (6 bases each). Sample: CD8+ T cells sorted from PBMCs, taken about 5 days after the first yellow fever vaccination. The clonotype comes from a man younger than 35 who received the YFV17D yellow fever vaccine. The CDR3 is CASSPDGGLSYEQYV. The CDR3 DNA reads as TGTGCCAGCTCACCCGATGGGGGGCTGTCCTACGAGCAGTACGTC.